This T cell receptor (beta chain) originates from a study of cytomegalovirus exposure and HLA in healthy donors (TCRdb year 2017). As for the study more broadly: An earlier analysis of roughly 630 of the donors reported 250 to 350 Gb of sequence data and 117 million unique TCR beta sequences from some 180 million T cells. An early release that covered more than 550 HLA-typed donors contained about 300 gigabases of sequencing data and 85 million to 100 million unique TCR sequences. The genetic ancestry cluster associated with self-reported Caucasian donors included over 80% of the 300 to 450 genotyped donors. The aim of the study was to test whether cataloging public T cell receptors could identify signatures of past pathogen exposure. Using immunosequencing, the study profiled T cell repertoires from roughly 650 subjects and related those repertoires to cytomegalovirus serostatus. A separate validation cohort of some 130 different subjects was used in addition to the approximately 670-subject first cohort. The study combined high-throughput TCR immunosequencing, statistical association of individual TCRs with disease status, and machine learning to predict cytomegalovirus infection status. In a later analysis, previously published TCR beta repertoires from 670 or so donors were re-analyzed and high-resolution HLA genotyping was added so that TCR occurrence patterns could be studied. In the later analysis, no new phenotypic data were used to find candidate immune exposures; instead, reliance was placed on TCR beta sequences and their occurrence across donors. To decide whether each TCR beta V gene segment behaved as functional or pseudogenic, an earlier analysis of some 600 of the donors relied on high-throughput TCR beta sequencing. Donor age, sex, ethnicity and CMV serostatus were compiled together with the repertoire data. A later genetic analysis took genome-wide SNP genotypes for 398 of the 666 donors and used that subset as a discovery cohort. All discovery cohort repertoires had been generated using a single sequencing platform. Class I and class II HLA loci were covered by the typing at four-digit resolution. The number of typed donors differed by locus: about 620-640 for A, B, C, DRB1 and DQB1; approximately 540 for DQA1; approximately 600 for DPA1; and about 450 for DPB1. Because of strong linkage in the cohort, 4 to 6 DR-DQ haplotypes were treated as single units for association and clustering. On average, 235,054 unique TCR beta nucleotide sequences were sequenced per donor among 398 genotyped donors of the cohort, with about 19% of those sequences being non-productive.

Broad study findings and their caveats: Because the 87-base-pair reads could not distinguish some IMGT-functional V segments, including TRBV6-2 and TRBV6-3, those segments were excluded. A further reported finding was that TCR beta sequences accurately predicted the HLA-A and HLA-B alleles for most subjects in the first cohort. The classifier was reported to diagnose cytomegalovirus status with high specificity and sensitivity in both the original cohort and the validation cohort. Correlated functional status among segregating V segments might reflect linkage disequilibrium, but an unknown experimental factor could not be ruled out. A later analysis associated about 16,000 TCR beta sequences with specific HLA alleles at a false discovery rate of 0.05. Strong co-occurrence of HLA alleles, especially DR and DQ, made assigning TCR associations to individual alleles difficult. According to a later analysis, most CMV-associated TCR beta chains appeared to be HLA-restricted, and the HLA associations seemed to be driven largely by CMV exposure. Because some donors lacked HLA typing at each locus, the association tests relied only on the typed subset. Several of the top co-occurrence clusters appeared to be linked to parvovirus B19, influenza, CMV and Epstein-Barr virus, according to a later analysis. In a later genetic analysis, a missense DCLRE1C variant was associated with V-gene and J-gene trimming of TCR beta chains, and the association was replicated in an independent cohort. The authors suggested that the approach could potentially be generalized to other disease states and immunological phenotypes. This cohort had only TCR beta chains sequenced, and the lack of alpha or paired-chain data limited which features could be detected. A later genetic analysis reported fewer N-insertions in productive TCRs among donors in an Asian-associated ancestry cluster than the roughly 700-donor mean. In a later analysis, HLA-associated TCR beta chains showed more clonal expansion and lower generation probabilities than non-associated chains that were equally common. In vitro tests confirmed that a few of the cytomegalovirus-associated TCR beta chains recognize cytomegalovirus antigens. An earlier analysis of some 560 of the donors showed that most TCR beta V segments appeared in productive rearrangements either about 90% or about 30% of the time, which broadly matched IMGT annotations. Across donors, most TCR sequences were observed very rarely, whereas some public TCRs were present in many individuals. Immune exposure information for the cohort was limited to CMV serostatus. The study listed 164 TCR beta chains as associated with cytomegalovirus. A cluster of highly shared sequence variants was judged likely to be a technical artifact of the sequencing pipeline. According to a later analysis, TCR association rates differed among HLA loci, with DRB1 alleles showing the most associated TCRs and HLA-C alleles showing the fewest. Sequencing depth was assumed to be roughly uniform across donors in the presence/absence analyses, though that assumption may not hold. The earlier analysis of 587 of the donors excluded some 16 rarely observed V segments, including chromosome 9 orphons, because counts were too low.

The cohort was made up of approximately 670 healthy bone marrow donors. Cohort members were all nominally healthy when sampled, although unrecorded immune exposures were likely present. The donor was CMV seronegative and was included in the group of a few hundred seronegative cohort members. Each donor provided a peripheral blood sample, and peripheral blood mononuclear cells were used for TCR beta sequencing. The Qiagen DNeasy Blood Extraction Kit was used to extract genomic DNA from the blood cell samples. About this clone itself: The antigen this receptor binds is unknown. Base-call qualities are not available, and no considerably larger clone is one nucleotide away.

The CDR3 sequence holds 12 residues, the cysteine and phenylalanine included. Left in the record is the CDR3 DNA by itself, 36 bases read in frame from the first base. From V the trimming removes 7 bases and from J it removes 8 bases, while the gene matches leave 7 bases of the junction unaccounted for. The germline V gene specifies ENHRY as CDR1 and SYGVKD as CDR2. The receptor library was made with the immunoSEQ multiplex PCR assay. The multiplex PCR relied on a mix of 60 forward primers for TCR Vbeta segments and 13 reverse primers for TCR Jbeta segments. The CDR3 region of rearranged TCR beta genes was amplified from genomic DNA by a multiplex PCR assay. Amplified TCR beta libraries were sequenced as 87-base-pair reads on the Illumina HiSeq System. As for how the authors treated the data: Across the 640 or so repertoires, a later analysis counted 75 million to 90 million unique TCR beta chains, about 10 million of which were shared by at least two donors. To remove PCR and sequencing errors, raw reads were error-corrected and collapsed into unique sequences using a nearest-neighbor algorithm that merged closely related sequences. To assign V, D and J gene segments, CDR3 sequences were aligned to IMGT reference sequences. For a sequence to be retained, a match of at least six nucleotides was required to both a V gene segment and a J gene segment. Rearrangements were classified as productive when the CDR3 lacked stop codons and remained in frame with V and J, and all other rearrangements were classified as non-productive. CDR3 was defined by IMGT convention, running from the second conserved V-encoded cysteine to the conserved J-encoded phenylalanine. The earlier analysis of some 540 of the donors excluded any sequence lacking an unambiguous match to a single V gene segment. In an earlier analysis of approximately 500 of the donors, a V segment was called functional when productive rearrangements were above 56.7%, and segregating when the standard deviation between donors exceeded 5%. A statistical classification framework was developed to diagnose cytomegalovirus status using the catalog of TCR beta chain sequences. A later analysis assigned V and J genes by comparing TCR nucleotide sequences with IMGT/GENE-DB human TR gene sequences. The TCRdist pipeline was used in a later analysis to assign CDR3 sequences and most-parsimonious VDJ recombination scenarios. In a later analysis, every TCR beta chain was defined by the combination of its CDR3 amino acid sequence and its V-gene family, and reads without a unique V-gene family were dropped. To address suspected cross-contamination and a sequencing artifact, a later analysis removed 450 to 700 highly shared, low-generation-probability nucleotide sequences. In a later analysis, a clonal expansion index for each public chain was calculated from normalized within-repertoire ranks of inferred template counts. Generation probabilities in a later analysis came from a VDJ recombination model fitted to out-of-frame rearrangements, and those results were checked against IGoR. Hypergeometric tests were used in a later analysis to score TCR-TCR, TCR-HLA and TCR-CMV co-occurrence, with a repertoire-size bias correction applied to the TCR pairs. A later analysis estimated false discovery rates by permuting HLA or CMV assignments 20 times. A later analysis grouped co-occurring TCRs with DBSCAN, adding TCRdist sequence similarity when clustering within HLA-allele-positive subsets. Repertoires with fewer than 30,000 or more than 120,000 public chains, plus five repertoires with anomalous nucleotide sharing, were excluded from co-occurrence clustering. Imported from immuneACCESS, the table was reduced by TCRdb to in-frame sequences with V and J called. These copies leave out some clones; in studies compared against another copy, an unresolved V gene accounts for under half, and the cause of the remainder is not known. The DNA was the basis for D and trimming; V, J and clone size are from that table. The sample table lists around 190,000 clones, roughly 85% of them with a count of one. In total, the top ten clones hold under 0.9% of the sample.

The sample comprised PBMCs. The TCR comes from a woman aged 40 to 49 in good health and CMV-seronegative. Rearrangement joined TRBV10-3 to TRBJ1-2; the junction holds 7 bases that match TRBD1. The CDR3: CAIKQGNEGYTF. The nucleotides read TGTGCCATCAAACAGGGGAACGAAGGCTACACCTTC.